This T cell receptor beta chain was recorded in a study of blood T cells in healthy people across ages. A second about 6 to 12 cycle PCR used barcoded and J-beta primers. In TCRdb, the 5' RACE reads were re-called with MiXCR into one record per CDR3 protein. Here the sample spans 1.2 million to 1.5 million distinct CDR3 sequences, around 42% being singletons. This clonotype has a handful of counts. What was sequenced was blood. The sequence came from a woman younger than 30 in good health.

The CDR3 DNA reads TGTGCCAGCAGTTGGCGCCTCACAGATACGCAGTATTTT. It specifies CASSWRLTDTQYF. The rearrangement joins TRBV6-5 to TRBJ2-3; D is uncertain. CDR1 is MNHEY and CDR2 is SVGAGI in the germline V gene. The CDR3 extends over 13 amino acids. Trimming shortened V by 4 bases and J by 2 bases, and 7 bases separated the two germline ends.